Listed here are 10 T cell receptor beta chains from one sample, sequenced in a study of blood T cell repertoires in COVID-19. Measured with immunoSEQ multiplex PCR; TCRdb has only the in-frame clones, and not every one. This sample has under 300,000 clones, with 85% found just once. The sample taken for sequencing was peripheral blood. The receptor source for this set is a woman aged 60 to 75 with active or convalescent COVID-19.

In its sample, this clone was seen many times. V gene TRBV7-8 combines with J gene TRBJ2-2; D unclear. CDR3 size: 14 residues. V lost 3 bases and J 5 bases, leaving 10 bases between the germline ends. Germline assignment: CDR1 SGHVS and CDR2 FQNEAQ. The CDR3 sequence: CASSLAVLTGELFF. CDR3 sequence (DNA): TGTGCCAGCAGCTTGGCGGTTCTGACCGGGGAGCTGTTTTTT.

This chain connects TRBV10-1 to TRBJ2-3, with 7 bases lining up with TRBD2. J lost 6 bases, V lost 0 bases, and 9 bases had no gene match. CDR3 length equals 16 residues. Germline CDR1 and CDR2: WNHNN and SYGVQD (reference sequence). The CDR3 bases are TGCGCCAGCAGTGAGTCGACCGGCGGGAGCTGGGATACGCAGTATTTT. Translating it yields CASSESTGGSWDTQYF.

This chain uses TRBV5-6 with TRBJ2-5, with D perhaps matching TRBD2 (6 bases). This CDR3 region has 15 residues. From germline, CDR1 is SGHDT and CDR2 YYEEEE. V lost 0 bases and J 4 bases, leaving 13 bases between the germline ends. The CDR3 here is CASSLGRRRGETQYF. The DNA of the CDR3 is TGTGCCAGCAGCTTGGGGCGCCGGCGGGGAGAGACCCAGTACTTC.

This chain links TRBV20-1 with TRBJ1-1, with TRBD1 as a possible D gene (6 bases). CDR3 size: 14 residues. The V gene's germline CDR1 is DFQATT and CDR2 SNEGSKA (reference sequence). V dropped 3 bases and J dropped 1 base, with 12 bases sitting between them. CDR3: CSASSGAPNTEAFF. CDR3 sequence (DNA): TGCAGTGCTAGTTCAGGGGCCCCGAACACTGAAGCTTTCTTT.

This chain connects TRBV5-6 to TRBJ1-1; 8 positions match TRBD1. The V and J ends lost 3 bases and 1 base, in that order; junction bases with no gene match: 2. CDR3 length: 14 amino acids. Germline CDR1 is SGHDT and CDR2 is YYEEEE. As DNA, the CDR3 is TGTGCCAGCAGCTGGCAGGGGGCGAACACTGAAGCTTTCTTT. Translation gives CASSWQGANTEAFF.

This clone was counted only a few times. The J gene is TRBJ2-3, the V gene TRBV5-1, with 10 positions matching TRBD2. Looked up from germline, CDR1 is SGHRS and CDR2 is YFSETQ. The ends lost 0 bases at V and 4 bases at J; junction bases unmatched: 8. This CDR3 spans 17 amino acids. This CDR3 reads CASSLDPLAGVADTQYF. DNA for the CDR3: TGCGCCAGCAGCTTGGACCCCCTAGCGGGGGTGGCAGATACGCAGTATTTT.

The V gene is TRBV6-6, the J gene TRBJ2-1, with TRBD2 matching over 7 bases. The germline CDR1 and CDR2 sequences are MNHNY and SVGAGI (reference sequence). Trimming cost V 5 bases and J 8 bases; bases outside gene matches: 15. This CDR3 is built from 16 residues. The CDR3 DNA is TGTGCCAGCAGTCTCACGGCTAGCGGCCGTCCGGATGAGCAGTTCTTC. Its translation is CASSLTASGRPDEQFF.

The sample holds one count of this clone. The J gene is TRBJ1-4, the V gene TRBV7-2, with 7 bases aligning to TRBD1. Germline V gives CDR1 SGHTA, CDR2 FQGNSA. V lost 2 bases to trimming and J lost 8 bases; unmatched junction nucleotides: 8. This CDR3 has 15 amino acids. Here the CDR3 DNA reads TGTGCCAGCAGCTTACGAGGGGGCTCGCCCGAAAAACTGTTTTTT. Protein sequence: CASSLRGGSPEKLFF.

The DNA for the CDR3 is TGTGCCAGCACCCCGCGGGGATACACTGAAGCTTTCTTT. It codes for CASTPRGYTEAFF. The J gene is TRBJ1-1, the V gene TRBV6-2 or TRBV6-3; no clear D. Germline V CDR1 and CDR2: MNHEY, SVGEGT. Trimming pared 7 bases from V and 3 bases from J, leaving 12 bases between. The CDR3 consists of 13 residues.

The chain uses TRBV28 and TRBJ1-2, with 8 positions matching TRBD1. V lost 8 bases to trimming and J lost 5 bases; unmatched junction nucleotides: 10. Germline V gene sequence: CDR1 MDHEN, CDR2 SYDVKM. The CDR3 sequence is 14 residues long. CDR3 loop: CASLTPGTGYGYTF. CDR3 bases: TGTGCCAGCCTTACACCCGGGACAGGTTATGGCTACACCTTC.